The 14 T cell receptor beta chains below come from one sample, sequenced in a study of PD-1 blockade in classical Hodgkin lymphoma (TCRdb year 2020). Library prep was done by the immunoSEQ multiplex PCR assay. The source is immuneACCESS, and TCRdb retained only in-frame sequences with V and J called. Part of the clones is not carried over; for the studies checked, unresolved V genes explain less than half of this, and the remainder is unexplained. The sample has 40,000 to 50,000 clones on record, about 88% of them singletons. Clones ranked in the top ten supply 4.5% to 6.5% of the sample. What the time point label conveys for this sample: cycle 2 day 1 (C2D1) of nivolumab. Every trial patient had relapsed after autologous stem cell transplantation, and cohorts A, B and C differed in prior brentuximab vedotin exposure. Sample: peripheral blood mononuclear cells (PBMCs), taken before the second cycle of nivolumab. The source of these receptors is a human donor with classical Hodgkin lymphoma.

The chain has TRBV28 and TRBJ2-2; D is unclear. The CDR3 spans 16 residues. Germline assignment: CDR1 MDHEN and CDR2 SYDVKM. V was shortened by 6 bases and J by 0 bases, with 14 bases between the two germline ends. CDR3 sequence: CASRLLPGSNTGELFF. Here the CDR3 DNA reads TGTGCCAGCAGGCTGCTGCCGGGTTCGAACACCGGGGAGCTGTTTTTT.

The gene calls are TRBV2 and TRBJ2-1; D is undetermined. The CDR3 sequence is 10 residues long. Germline V CDR1 and CDR2: SNHLY, FYNNEI. V was trimmed by 11 bases and J by 7 bases, leaving 9 bases between them. CDR3 nucleotides: TGTGCCTGGGGTGGAAATGAGCAGTTCTTC. Protein: CAWGGNEQFF.

CDR3 nucleotide sequence: TGTGCCAGCAGCTTAGCGCTTGGGTCGGGTCGTCTCAAGCTCACAGATACGCAGTATTTT. It codes for CASSLALGSGRLKLTDTQYF. V usage is TRBV7-8 and J usage is TRBJ2-3; D is uncertain. The CDR3 spans 20 residues. CDR1 is SGHVS and CDR2 is FQNEAQ in the germline V gene. V was cut by 0 bases and J by 2 bases, with 24 bases left in between.

This clone occurred once. This chain links TRBV10-1 with TRBJ1-1; D not certain. Deletions cut 5 bases from V and 1 base from J, with 11 bases between. Per germline, CDR1 WNHNN and CDR2 SYGVQD (reference sequence). The length of the CDR3 is 14 residues. The CDR3 bases are TGCGCCAGCAGTTCTACACGTACGAACACTGAAGCTTTCTTT. Residues: CASSSTRTNTEAFF.

The chain recombines TRBV27 with TRBJ2-2; TRBD1 matches 9 bases. Losses at the gene ends were 5 bases for V and 5 bases for J; bases not matched to a gene: 3. CDR1 MNHEY and CDR2 SMNVEV come from the germline V gene (reference sequence). The CDR3 has 14 residues. In DNA, the CDR3 is TGTGCCAGCAGTAGGGACAGGGTGACCGGGGAGCTGTTTTTT. Translation: CASSRDRVTGELFF.

The chain recombines TRBV15 with TRBJ2-7; 10 bases map to TRBD1. This CDR3 region has 16 residues. Trimming at V came to 5 bases and at J to 4 bases, leaving 11 bases not matched to a gene. Germline CDR1 LNHNV, CDR2 YYDKDF (reference sequence). Written as DNA, the CDR3 is TGTGCCACCAGCCCTGAGAAGGACAGGGGGAGATACGAGCAGTACTTC. Encoded protein: CATSPEKDRGRYEQYF.

The J gene is TRBJ2-7, the V gene TRBV9, with 7 bases that match TRBD2. V lost 2 bases, J lost 2 bases, and 7 bases stayed unmatched. Germline values: CDR1 SGDLS, CDR2 YYNGEE. CDR3 length: 15 amino acids. CDR3 sequence (DNA): TGTGCCAGCAGCGTTTCAAGCGGGGTCCCCTACGAGCAGTACTTC. Translated: CASSVSSGVPYEQYF.

This clone was observed a single time. The J gene is TRBJ2-5, the V gene TRBV5-4, with 8 bases fitting TRBD1. CDR1 SGHNT and CDR2 YYREEE come from the germline V gene (reference sequence). The CDR3 sequence is 14 residues long. V dropped 4 bases and J dropped 2; count of bases not matched to a gene: 4. In DNA, the CDR3 is TGTGCCAGCAGCCTACGGACAGGGCAAGAGACCCAGTACTTC. Its protein product is CASSLRTGQETQYF.

The CDR3: CASSIERGTRTDTQYF. The CDR3 DNA reads TGTGCCAGTAGTATAGAGCGCGGGACACGCACAGATACGCAGTATTTT. The V call is TRBV19, the J call TRBJ2-3, with D perhaps assigned TRBD1 or TRBD2 (6 bases each). Trimming took off 0 bases at V and 1 base at J, with 11 bases between the two ends. CDR3 length: 16 amino acids. Per the germline V gene, CDR1 is LNHDA and CDR2 is SQIVND (reference sequence).

This clone appeared once. The chain uses TRBV4-2 and TRBJ2-1; 7 bases match TRBD2. With V trimmed by 0 bases and J by 4 bases, 6 bases remained unmatched. The CDR3 contains 16 residues. Germline V gene data show CDR1 as LGHNA and CDR2 as YNFKEQ. DNA of the CDR3: TGTGCCAGCAGCCAAGAAGAATCGCGGGGGTACAATGAGCAGTTCTTC. It specifies CASSQEESRGYNEQFF.

In its sample, this clone was seen once. V usage is TRBV5-1 and J usage is TRBJ1-1; TRBD1 aligns across 7 bases. The CDR3 consists of 14 residues. J gave up 5 bases and V 1 base, and 5 bases lay outside the gene matches. Looked up from germline, CDR1 is SGHRS and CDR2 is YFSETQ. CDR3 in amino acids: CASSLSGGGTEAFF. As DNA, the CDR3 is TGCGCCAGCAGCTTGTCAGGGGGAGGGACTGAAGCTTTCTTT.

This clone was recorded once. This chain joins TRBV28 and TRBJ2-1, with TRBD1 as a possible D gene (5 bases). Germline CDR1 and CDR2: MDHEN and SYDVKM. The CDR3 is 14 residues long. Trimming left V 8 bases short and J 1 base short, with 12 bases between. This chain's CDR3 is CASGRGFSYNEQFF. CDR3 nucleotides: TGTGCCAGCGGAAGGGGCTTTTCCTACAATGAGCAGTTCTTC.

This chain links TRBV25-1 with TRBJ2-3; 9 bases fit TRBD2. The CDR3 is made up of 15 amino acids. Per germline, CDR1 MGHDK and CDR2 SYGVNS. The V gene end was trimmed by 11 bases and the J gene end by 0 bases; junction bases not matched to a gene: 9. The CDR3 DNA reads as TGTGCCTGCGCAGGGACTAGCACTAGCACAGATACGCAGTATTTT. It is translated as CACAGTSTSTDTQYF.

The chain has TRBV27 and TRBJ2-1; TRBD2 matches 11 bases. The ends lost 4 bases at V and 6 bases at J; junction bases unmatched: 2. CDR3 length equals 14 residues. Germline loops: CDR1 MNHEY, CDR2 SMNVEV (reference sequence). CDR3 region: CASSSSGRFNEQFF. CDR3 coding DNA: TGTGCCAGCAGTTCTAGCGGGAGGTTCAATGAGCAGTTCTTC.